Presented here are 30 T cell receptor beta chains from one specimen sequenced in a study of cytomegalovirus exposure and HLA in healthy donors (dated by TCRdb to 2016 to 2017). The library was obtained by the immunoSEQ multiplex PCR assay. TCRdb stores this immuneACCESS table with in-frame sequences only. Part of the clones is absent; in the studies checked, under half of the shortfall reflects unresolved V genes, and no reason is known for the rest. This sample is represented by about 220,000 clones; 65% to 85% of them were singletons. The ten largest clones capture over 12% of the sample. The sequencing sample was made of PBMCs. These TCRs come from a woman in her thirties in good health and CMV-seropositive.

This rearrangement joins TRBV30 to TRBJ2-7, with D hard to call. The length of the CDR3 is 11 residues. CDR1 is GTSNPN, CDR2 SVGIG, per germline (reference sequence). V lost 4 bases, J lost 1 base, and 5 bases lay in between. CDR3 residues: CAWTRSYEQYF. CDR3 DNA sequence: TGTGCCTGGACCCGTTCCTACGAGCAGTACTTC.

The V gene is TRBV30, the J gene TRBJ2-1; the D is unclear. The ends were cut back, 4 bases at V and 9 bases at J, with 19 bases in the middle. Germline V gene data show CDR1 as GTSNPN and CDR2 as SVGIG (reference sequence). The CDR3 length is 14 residues. The CDR3 coding sequence is TGTGCCTGGACGAATGGTGGACGGATCACTGAGCAGTTCTTC. Protein sequence: CAWTNGGRITEQFF. The full variable domain, completed using reference TRBV30 and TRBJ2-1, is SQTIHQWPATLVQPVGSPLSLECTVEGTSNPNLYWYRQAAGRGLQLLFYSVGIGQISSEVPQNLSASRPQDRQFILSSKKLLLSDSGFYLCAWTNGGRITEQFFGPGTRLTVL.

The gene calls are TRBV5-1 and TRBJ1-1; D possibly corresponds to TRBD1 (6 bases). CDR1 is SGHRS, CDR2 YFSETQ, per germline. Trimming took off 5 bases at V and 4 bases at J, with 15 bases between the two ends. The CDR3 consists of 14 residues. CDR3 nucleotides: TGCGCCAGCAGTCCACAGGGAGAGTTCACTGAAGCTTTCTTT. This encodes CASSPQGEFTEAFF.

The rearrangement uses TRBV19 and TRBJ1-5, with 8 nucleotides matching TRBD1. CDR3 size: 14 residues. In germline, CDR1 is LNHDA, CDR2 SQIVND (reference sequence). V was clipped by 9 bases and J by 7 bases; unmatched bases: 11. CDR3 residues: CASSTPAGGQPQHF. In DNA, the CDR3 is TGTGCCAGCTCCACCCCCGCAGGGGGCCAGCCCCAGCATTTT.

The chain uses TRBV30 and TRBJ1-2, with 8 bases aligning to TRBD1. Germline CDR1 is GTSNPN and CDR2 is SVGIG (reference sequence). This CDR3 region has 20 residues. The ends lost 3 bases at V and 0 bases at J; junction bases unmatched: 21. The CDR3 protein is CAWRISPLPRDRRPNYGYTF. CDR3 sequence (DNA): TGTGCCTGGAGAATCTCACCCTTGCCCCGGGACAGGAGGCCTAACTATGGCTACACCTTC.

This rearrangement joins TRBV4-3 to TRBJ2-1, with D perhaps TRBD2 (6 bases). Germline CDR1 LGHNA, CDR2 YSLEER. Trimming took 0 bases from V and 12 from J, leaving 18 bases between them. The CDR3 is 15 amino acids. This CDR3 is CASSQDQGTAKGQFF. As DNA, the CDR3 is TGCGCCAGCAGCCAAGATCAAGGGACTGCCAAAGGGCAGTTCTTC.

V usage is TRBV7-2 and J usage is TRBJ1-1; D not resolved. Germline CDR1 and CDR2: SGHTA and FQGNSA. CDR3 size: 12 residues. V lost 1 base to trimming and J lost 7 bases, with 7 bases between them. The CDR3: CASSLVQIEAFF. The CDR3, as DNA: TGTGCCAGCAGCTTAGTACAGATTGAAGCTTTCTTT.

V is TRBV4-3 and J is TRBJ1-2, with D possibly being TRBD1 (5 bases). Germline V gene data show CDR1 as LGHNA and CDR2 as YSLEER. Trimming cost V 3 bases and J 3 bases, with 17 bases left between them. The CDR3 sequence is 16 residues long. The CDR3 protein is CASSQGTGGGYYGYTF. Written as DNA, the CDR3 is TGCGCCAGCAGCCAGGGGACGGGTGGAGGGTACTATGGCTACACCTTC.

The V and J genes are TRBV23-1 and TRBJ2-2, with D possibly being TRBD1 (6 bases). TRBV23-1 is an ORF, and what it does is uncertain. Trimming shortened V by 2 bases and J by 5 bases, and 9 bases separated the two germline ends. The CDR3 runs to 14 residues. CDR3 sequence reads: CASSQGGETGELFF. The CDR3 coding sequence is TGCGCCAGCAGTCAAGGGGGCGAGACCGGGGAGCTGTTTTTT.

The genes are TRBV5-4 and TRBJ1-1; TRBD1 aligns across 7 bases. CDR3 size: 14 residues. V dropped 1 base and J dropped 4; count of bases not matched to a gene: 4. Germline V lookup: CDR1 SGHNT, CDR2 YYREEE (reference sequence). CDR3 in DNA: TGTGCCAGCAGCTTGAAGGGGGCGGTCACTGAAGCTTTCTTT. As protein: CASSLKGAVTEAFF.

The chain recombines TRBV13 with TRBJ2-7, with TRBD1 identical over 10 bases. The CDR3 runs 15 residues. After removal of 2 bases from V and 5 bases from J, the junction contained 6 bases not matched to a gene. The germline V gene has CDR1 PRHDT and CDR2 FYEKMQ (reference sequence). CDR3 coding DNA: TGTGCCAGCAGCTTATCAGGACAGGGGGATAACGAGCAGTACTTC. Translating it yields CASSLSGQGDNEQYF.

This clone was counted a few times. The rearrangement links TRBV6-4 to TRBJ2-1; 9 nucleotides agree with TRBD2. The trim removed 6 bases at V and 5 bases at J, leaving 5 bases unmatched. The germline V gene has CDR1 MRHNA and CDR2 SNTAGT. The CDR3 spans 14 residues. CDR3 DNA sequence: TGTGCCAGCAGCCAGCGGGAGGCCCACAATGAGCAGTTCTTC. As protein: CASSQREAHNEQFF.

The CDR3 spells CASSRGTEANYGYTF. DNA for the CDR3: TGTGCCAGCAGCCGGGGGACGGAAGCTAACTATGGCTACACCTTC. The rearrangement joins TRBV7-6 to TRBJ1-2; D is perhaps TRBD1 (5 bases). Per the germline V gene, CDR1 is SGHVS and CDR2 is FNYEAQ. Trimming pared 5 bases from V and 0 bases from J, leaving 13 bases between. The CDR3 runs 15 residues.

In DNA, the CDR3 is TGCGCCAGTGACACCGGGACAGGGACTGCCGAGCAGTACTTC. This encodes CASDTGTGTAEQYF. The chain joins TRBV5-1 to TRBJ2-7; TRBD1 agrees at 9 bases. Per germline, CDR1 SGHRS and CDR2 YFSETQ. With 8 bases clipped from V and 6 bases from J, the junction kept 12 bases outside the gene matches. CDR3 length: 14 residues.

This sequence joins TRBV19 and TRBJ2-3; D ambiguous. CDR3 length: 13 amino acids. Germline assignment: CDR1 LNHDA and CDR2 SQIVND (reference sequence). V lost 8 bases, J lost 2 bases, and 11 bases lay in between. CDR3 region: CASSDGITDTQYF. The CDR3 nucleotides are TGTGCCAGTTCCGATGGGATCACAGATACGCAGTATTTT.

This clone was observed once. The chain is built from TRBV4-1 and TRBJ1-1, with D possibly being TRBD1 (5 bases). Germline assignment: CDR1 MGHRA and CDR2 YSYEKL. V was pared by 4 bases and J by 2 bases, with 11 bases between. This CDR3 is 14 amino acids long. In nucleotides, the CDR3 is TGCGCCAGCAGCCCAGACAGTCCTAACACTGAAGCTTTCTTT. It specifies CASSPDSPNTEAFF.

The chain uses TRBV27 and TRBJ1-5, with TRBD1 matching 8 bases. CDR1 and CDR2 (germline): MNHEY, SMNVEV (reference sequence). This CDR3 region has 16 residues. Unmatched junction bases numbered 6, after V lost 5 bases and J lost 0 bases. The DNA for the CDR3 is TGTGCCAGCAGTATCGGGACAGGTTATAGCAATCAGCCCCAGCATTTT. Protein sequence: CASSIGTGYSNQPQHF.

This clone was observed a single time. The chain has TRBV20-1 and TRBJ2-3; D is unresolved. V was pared by 7 bases and J by 1 base, with 6 bases between. The CDR3 is 11 residues long. Germline CDR1 DFQATT, CDR2 SNEGSKA (reference sequence). CDR3 nucleotide sequence: TGCAGTGTTGGGCGCACAGATACGCAGTATTTT. Protein: CSVGRTDTQYF.

The V and J genes are TRBV9 and TRBJ2-1; 8 bases fit TRBD2. Germline CDR1 reads SGDLS; CDR2 reads YYNGEE. This CDR3 spans 16 amino acids. Trimming at V came to 0 bases and at J to 3 bases, leaving 5 bases not matched to a gene. The CDR3 DNA reads TGTGCCAGCAGCGTAGAAGTTAGCGGGATCTACAATGAGCAGTTCTTC. This codes for CASSVEVSGIYNEQFF.

The genes are TRBV4-3 and TRBJ2-3, with 8 bases that match TRBD2. V shed 1 base and J 1 base; nucleotides not matched to a gene: 7. CDR1 and CDR2 from the germline V gene are LGHNA and YSLEER. The length of the CDR3 is 17 residues. The CDR3 DNA reads TGCGCCAGCAGCCAAGGGGGGACTAGTTACCGCACAGATACGCAGTATTTT. Residues: CASSQGGTSYRTDTQYF.

This clone was seen a handful of times. J is TRBJ2-6 and V is TRBV10-3; D may correspond to TRBD1 or TRBD2 (5 bases each). Trimming took off 5 bases at V and 0 bases at J, with 11 bases between the two ends. The germline V gene encodes CDR1 ENHRY and CDR2 SYGVKD. This CDR3 is 16 amino acids long. Here the CDR3 DNA reads TGTGCCATCAGTTCGGGGCAGAGCTCTGGGGCCAACGTCCTGACTTTC. Protein product: CAISSGQSSGANVLTF.

The chain carries TRBV6-5 and TRBJ1-3; TRBD1 is a possible D gene (5 bases). The CDR3 sequence is 14 residues long. Trimming cost V 6 bases and J 1 base, with 10 bases left between them. CDR1 and CDR2 from the germline V gene are MNHEY and SVGAGI. The CDR3 bases are TGTGCCAGCAGGCTCCAGGGATCTGGAAACACCATATATTTT. Encoded protein: CASRLQGSGNTIYF.

The chain recombines TRBV4-1 with TRBJ2-7; weak D call: TRBD1 (6 bases). The CDR3 extends over 14 amino acids. V lost 2 bases to trimming and J lost 3 bases, with 11 bases between them. Germline-derived CDR1 and CDR2 are MGHRA and YSYEKL. CDR3 residues: CASSQRGTFYEQYF. The CDR3 DNA sequence: TGCGCCAGCAGCCAAAGGGGGACCTTCTACGAGCAGTACTTC.

This chain uses TRBV2 with TRBJ2-7; D is unresolved. The CDR3 extends over 13 amino acids. Trimming took 8 bases from V and 0 from J, leaving 11 bases between them. Per germline, CDR1 SNHLY and CDR2 FYNNEI. The CDR3 coding sequence is TGTGCCAGCTGTTTGGCAGCCTCCTACGAGCAGTACTTC. Residues: CASCLAASYEQYF.

On this clone itself: The sample holds other DNA sequences that translate to the same CDR3. The CDR3 bases are TGTGCCAGCAGCCCCAGCGGCAGCTCCTACAATGAGCAGTTCTTC. The encoded protein is CASSPSGSSYNEQFF. This chain uses TRBV9 with TRBJ2-1, with D perhaps TRBD2 (5 bases). CDR1 and CDR2 (germline): SGDLS, YYNGEE. The CDR3 has 15 residues. V lost 4 bases and J lost 0, with 11 bases in between.

This sequence joins TRBV6-5 and TRBJ2-5; D perhaps matches TRBD1 (5 bases). Germline V gene sequence: CDR1 MNHEY, CDR2 SVGAGI. CDR3 length: 14 amino acids. Trimming took off 0 bases at V and 4 bases at J, with 9 bases between the two ends. DNA for the CDR3: TGTGCCAGCAGTTACTCCGACAGACCAGAGACCCAGTACTTC. Protein product: CASSYSDRPETQYF.

V gene TRBV7-6 combines with J gene TRBJ2-7, with TRBD1 matching 7 bases. The trim removed 4 bases at V and 3 bases at J, leaving 15 bases unmatched. Germline V gene sequence: CDR1 SGHVS, CDR2 FNYEAQ. The CDR3 totals 17 residues. CDR3 sequence: CASSSYPAGTVNYEQYF. The CDR3 bases are TGTGCCAGCAGCTCCTATCCCGCCGGGACAGTAAACTACGAGCAGTACTTC.

This chain links TRBV5-4 with TRBJ2-5; TRBD2 agrees at 12 bases. The CDR3 runs to 18 residues. From germline, CDR1 is SGHNT and CDR2 YYREEE (reference sequence). V shed 3 bases and J 5 bases; nucleotides not matched to a gene: 14. CDR3 protein: CASSSNRRTSGIEETQYF. CDR3 DNA: TGTGCCAGCAGCTCCAACCGCCGGACTAGCGGGATCGAGGAGACCCAGTACTTC.

The DNA of the CDR3 is TGTGCCAGCACGACGGGCACTGAAGCTTTCTTT. It specifies CASTTGTEAFF. The rearrangement uses TRBV2 and TRBJ1-1; D uncertain. Germline CDR1 and CDR2: SNHLY and FYNNEI. The V and J ends lost 7 bases and 4 bases respectively, with 7 bases between them. This CDR3 has 11 residues.

The chain joins TRBV11-3 to TRBJ2-1; 8 bases match TRBD2. The CDR3 runs 16 residues. The V gene end was trimmed by 1 base and the J gene end by 4 bases; junction bases not matched to a gene: 6. The germline V gene encodes CDR1 SGHNT and CDR2 YENEEA. CDR3 sequence: CASSLGTSGRYNEQFF. The CDR3 DNA is TGTGCCAGCAGCTTAGGAACTAGCGGCCGGTACAATGAGCAGTTCTTC.